The clone carrying this T cell receptor (beta chain) has ten or more counts. This sample was included in a study of blood T cells in healthy people across ages. Next came a second PCR, run for 7 to 11 cycles, which used a sample-barcoded 5' primer along with a J-beta primer mix. MiXCR, applied by TCRdb to the 5' RACE reads, yields one record per CDR3 protein. The sample includes hundreds of thousands of distinct CDR3 sequences, 40% to 45% of them seen just once. Trimming removed 4 bases from V and 5 bases from J, with 12 bases in between. The CDR3 has 12 residues. Germline CDR1 and CDR2: SQVTM and ANQGSEA.

The chain combines TRBV29-1 with TRBJ2-7, with D maybe TRBD2 (6 bases). The TCR originated in an elderly man in good health. Sequencing used blood. CDR3 region: CSVGGGVHEQYF. The CDR3 nucleotides read TGCAGCGTTGGGGGCGGGGTTCACGAGCAGTACTTC.